A single TCR beta chain is shown here with its context. Its matching antigen is unknown. Healthy bone marrow donors made up the donors. The PCR had 60 Vbeta and 13 Jbeta primers. Produced via immunoSEQ multiplex PCR; TCRdb's table is partial and in-frame only. The sample has fewer than 60,000 clones, around 77% seen once; the top ten hold more than 3%. These data are taken from a study of cytomegalovirus exposure and HLA in healthy donors. Findings and limits, study-wide: A prior analysis recorded that most TCR beta V segments were productive about 87% or about 30% of the time. The study put 150 to 200 TCR beta chains on its list as cytomegalovirus-associated.

V lost 4 bases to trimming and J lost 2 bases; unmatched junction nucleotides: 8. Germline CDR1 is SGHTS and CDR2 is YDEGEE. The length of the CDR3 is 16 residues. The chain recombines TRBV5-8 with TRBJ2-1, with TRBD2 identical over 8 bases. Sequenced material: PBMCs. The source of this sequence is a woman aged 40-49 years in good health and CMV-seropositive. The CDR3 region is CASSPIGGGPYNEQFF. CDR3 DNA: TGTGCCAGCAGCCCGATCGGGGGGGGACCCTACAATGAGCAGTTCTTC.